In its sample, the clone carrying this T cell receptor beta chain was seen once. Assignments of participants to cohorts depended upon their own reported clinical history. Germline lookup yields CDR1 SGHVS and CDR2 FQNEAQ. The CDR3 extends over 17 amino acids. Deletions cut 5 bases from V and 3 bases from J, with 19 bases between. Clones were sequenced by immunoSEQ multiplex PCR, and TCRdb holds only the in-frame ones, with some missing. The data hold 210,000 or so clones, with 75% to 85% observed a single time. The data derive from a study of blood T cell repertoires in COVID-19. Sequenced material: PBMCs or T cells enriched from blood (not recorded which). This receptor was obtained from a woman in her forties with acute COVID-19. The chain carries TRBV7-8 and TRBJ2-2; weak D call: TRBD2 (6 bases). The CDR3, as DNA: TGTGCCAGCAGCCCCCTCCGTGGGCGGGGCCACACCGGGGAGCTGTTTTTT. Translated: CASSPLRGRGHTGELFF.